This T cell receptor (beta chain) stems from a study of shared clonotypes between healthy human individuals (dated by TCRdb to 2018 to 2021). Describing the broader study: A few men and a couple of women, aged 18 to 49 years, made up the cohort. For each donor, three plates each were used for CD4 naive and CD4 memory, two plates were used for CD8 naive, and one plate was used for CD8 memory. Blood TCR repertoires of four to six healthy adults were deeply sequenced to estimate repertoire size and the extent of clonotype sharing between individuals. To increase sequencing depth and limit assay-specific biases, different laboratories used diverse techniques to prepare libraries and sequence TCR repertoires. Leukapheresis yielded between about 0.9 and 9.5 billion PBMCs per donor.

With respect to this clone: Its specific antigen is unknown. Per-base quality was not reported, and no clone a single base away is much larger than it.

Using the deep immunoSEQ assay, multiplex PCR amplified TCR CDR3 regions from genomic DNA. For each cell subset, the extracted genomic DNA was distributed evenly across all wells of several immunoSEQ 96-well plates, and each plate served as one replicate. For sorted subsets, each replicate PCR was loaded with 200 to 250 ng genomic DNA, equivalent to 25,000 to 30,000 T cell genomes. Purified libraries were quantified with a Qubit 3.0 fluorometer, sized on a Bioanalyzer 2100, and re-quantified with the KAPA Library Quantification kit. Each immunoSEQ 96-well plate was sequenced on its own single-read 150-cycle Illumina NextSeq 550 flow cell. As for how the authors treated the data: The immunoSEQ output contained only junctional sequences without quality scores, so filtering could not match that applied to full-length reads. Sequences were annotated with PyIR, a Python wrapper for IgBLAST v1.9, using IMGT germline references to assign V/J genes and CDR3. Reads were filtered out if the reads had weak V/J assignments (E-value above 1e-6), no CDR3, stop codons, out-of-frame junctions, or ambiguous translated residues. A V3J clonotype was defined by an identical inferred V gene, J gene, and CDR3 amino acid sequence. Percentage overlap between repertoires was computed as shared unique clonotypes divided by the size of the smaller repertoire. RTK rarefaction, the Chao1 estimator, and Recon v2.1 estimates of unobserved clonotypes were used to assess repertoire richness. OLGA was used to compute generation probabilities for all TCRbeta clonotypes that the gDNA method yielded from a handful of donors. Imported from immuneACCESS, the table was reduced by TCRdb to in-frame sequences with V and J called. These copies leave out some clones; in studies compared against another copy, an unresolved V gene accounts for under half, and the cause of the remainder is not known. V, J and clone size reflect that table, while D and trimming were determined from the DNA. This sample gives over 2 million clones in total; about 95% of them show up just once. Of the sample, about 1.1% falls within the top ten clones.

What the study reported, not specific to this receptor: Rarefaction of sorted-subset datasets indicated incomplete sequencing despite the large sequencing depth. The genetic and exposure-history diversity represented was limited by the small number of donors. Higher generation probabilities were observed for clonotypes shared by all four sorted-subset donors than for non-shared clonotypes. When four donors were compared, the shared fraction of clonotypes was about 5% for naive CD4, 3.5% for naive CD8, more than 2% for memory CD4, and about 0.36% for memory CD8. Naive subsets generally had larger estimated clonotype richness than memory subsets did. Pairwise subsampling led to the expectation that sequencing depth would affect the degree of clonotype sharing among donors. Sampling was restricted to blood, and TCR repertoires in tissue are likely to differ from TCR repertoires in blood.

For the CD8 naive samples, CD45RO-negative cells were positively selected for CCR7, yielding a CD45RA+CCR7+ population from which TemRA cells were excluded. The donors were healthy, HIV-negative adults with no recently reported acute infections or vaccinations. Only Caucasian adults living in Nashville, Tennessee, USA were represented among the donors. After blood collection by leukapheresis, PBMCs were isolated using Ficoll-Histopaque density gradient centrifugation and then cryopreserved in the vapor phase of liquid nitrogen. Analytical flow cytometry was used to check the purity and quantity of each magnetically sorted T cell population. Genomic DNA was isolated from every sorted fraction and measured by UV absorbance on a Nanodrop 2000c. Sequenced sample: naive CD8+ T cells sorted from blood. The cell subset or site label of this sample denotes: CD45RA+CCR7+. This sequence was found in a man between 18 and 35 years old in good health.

The nucleotide sequence reads TGTGCCAGCACCGAACAGGGTTGGGACACTGAAGCTTTCTTT. This translates into CASTEQGWDTEAFF. The chain was built from TRBV28 and TRBJ1-1; the D segment could be TRBD1, given 6 matching bases. CDR3 length: 14 amino acids, cysteine to phenylalanine. Of all the DNA, just the CDR3 is kept, 42 bases in frame from base 1. CDR1 MDHEN and CDR2 SYDVKM are derived from the germline V gene. V was cut back by 7 bases and J by 3 bases, leaving a gap of 15 bases between them.